The clone carrying this T cell receptor beta chain was counted only a few times. Sequenced by immunoSEQ multiplex PCR; TCRdb stores in-frame clones only, minus some. The sample yields about 180,000 clones, 70% to 90% seen once. This CDR3 is built from 14 residues. The V gene's germline CDR1 is SNHLY and CDR2 FYNNEI. Trimming took off 5 bases at V and 2 bases at J, with 10 bases between the two ends. Enrolment of Seattle patients took place during active infection, and they were followed longitudinally. These data come from a study of blood T cell repertoires in COVID-19. The origin of this receptor is a man aged 55 to 70 with COVID-19, enrolled during active disease. The rearrangement links TRBV2 to TRBJ1-5; D unclear. The sequenced material came from peripheral blood. The CDR3 here is CASSPQLGNQPQHF. DNA for the CDR3: TGTGCCAGCAGTCCACAGCTCGGCAATCAGCCCCAGCATTTT.